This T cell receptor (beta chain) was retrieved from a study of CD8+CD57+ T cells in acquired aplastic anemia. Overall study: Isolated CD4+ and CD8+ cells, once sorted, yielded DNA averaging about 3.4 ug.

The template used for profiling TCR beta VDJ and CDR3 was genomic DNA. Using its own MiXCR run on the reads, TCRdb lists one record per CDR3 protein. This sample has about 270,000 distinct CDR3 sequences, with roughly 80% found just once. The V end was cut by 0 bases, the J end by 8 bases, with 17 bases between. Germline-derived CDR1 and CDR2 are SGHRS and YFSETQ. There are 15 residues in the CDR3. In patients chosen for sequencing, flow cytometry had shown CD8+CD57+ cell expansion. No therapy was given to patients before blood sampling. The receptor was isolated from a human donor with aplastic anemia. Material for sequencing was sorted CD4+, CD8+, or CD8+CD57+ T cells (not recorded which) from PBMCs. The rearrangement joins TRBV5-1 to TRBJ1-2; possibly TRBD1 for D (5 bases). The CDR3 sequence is CASSLELRGVEGYTF. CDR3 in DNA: TGCGCCAGCAGCTTGGAGTTAAGAGGGGTGGAAGGCTACACCTTC. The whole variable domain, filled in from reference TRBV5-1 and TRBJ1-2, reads KAGVTQTPRYLIKTRGQQVTLSCSPISGHRSVSWYQQTPGQGLQFLFEYFSETQRNKGNFPGRFSGRQFSNSRSEMNVSTLELGDSALYLCASSLELRGVEGYTFGSGTRLTVV.